These 16 T cell receptor beta chains were sequenced from one sample in a study of OX40 agonist ivuxolimab in advanced cancers. The assay was immunoSEQ multiplex PCR, and TCRdb's table has in-frame clones only and misses some. The sample lists fewer than 35,000 clones, about four fifths occurring once. The sample here was CD4+ or CD8+ T cells sorted from blood, taken in a trial of the OX40 agonist ivuxolimab. Receptors were obtained from an adult with an advanced solid tumor such as melanoma, head and neck, liver or kidney cancer.

The chain links TRBV21-1 to TRBJ1-2; the D call of TRBD1 is as the table states it, not checked on the DNA. TRBV21-1 is given as a pseudogene. The CDR3 covers 18 residues. DNA of the CDR3: TGTGCCAGCAGCAAAATCACCGGGTGGGACAGGAGACTTAATGGCTACACCTTC. This encodes CASSKITGWDRRLNGYTF.

The chain carries TRBV30 and TRBJ2-7, with D perhaps matching TRBD2 (5 bases). Germline V CDR1 and CDR2: GTSNPN, SVGIG (reference sequence). The CDR3 is 14 amino acids. The V end was cut by 2 bases, the J end by 7 bases, with 18 bases between. In nucleotides, the CDR3 is TGTGCCTGGAGTAAATCCGGGATACTCAAGGAGCAGTACTTC. It is translated as CAWSKSGILKEQYF.

The CDR3 bases are TGTGCCAGCAGCTTAGTATACCAAGAGACCCAGTACTTC. It specifies CASSLVYQETQYF. This rearrangement joins TRBV11-3 to TRBJ2-5; D gene unclear. Germline V gives CDR1 SGHNT, CDR2 YENEEA. The CDR3 is 13 residues long. Trimming took off 1 base at V and 0 bases at J, with 3 bases between the two ends.

V gene TRBV14 combines with J gene TRBJ2-7, with 7 bases lining up with TRBD2. CDR1 and CDR2 (germline): SGHDN, FVKESK. V lost 3 bases to trimming and J lost 2 bases; unmatched junction nucleotides: 10. This CDR3 has 16 amino acids. The CDR3 bases are TGTGCCAGCAGCCAGGCAATCAGCGGGATTGCCTACGAGCAGTACTTC. As protein: CASSQAISGIAYEQYF.

The V call is TRBV10-3, the J call TRBJ2-7; 11 nucleotides agree with TRBD2. CDR1 is ENHRY and CDR2 is SYGVKD in the germline V gene. V dropped 4 bases and J dropped 0; count of bases not matched to a gene: 2. The CDR3 is 15 amino acids. The CDR3 loop is CAISGGTSGSYEQYF. The CDR3, as DNA: TGTGCCATCAGTGGCGGGACTAGCGGCTCCTACGAGCAGTACTTC.

The V gene is TRBV28, the J gene TRBJ1-2; 7 bases agree with TRBD1. The CDR3 has 14 residues. Germline V lookup: CDR1 MDHEN, CDR2 SYDVKM. The junction had 3 bases not matched to a gene; V was cut back by 3 bases and J by 2 bases. The CDR3 loop reads CASSFSDRNYGYTF. The CDR3 DNA reads TGTGCCAGCAGTTTTTCGGACAGGAACTATGGCTACACCTTC.

J is TRBJ2-3 and V is TRBV7-3; 10 bases are a match to TRBD1. Germline V gene data show CDR1 as SGHTA and CDR2 as FQGTGA. With V trimmed by 5 bases and J by 6 bases, 8 bases remained unmatched. The CDR3 is 15 amino acids. Here the CDR3 DNA reads TGTGCCAGCAGCCTCGACAGGGGGCGAAGCGATACGCAGTATTTT. It codes for CASSLDRGRSDTQYF.

This clone was observed a handful of times. The rearrangement uses TRBV7-8 and TRBJ1-5; TRBD1 matches 7 bases. J was trimmed by 4 bases and V by 2 bases; bases with no gene match: 11. The CDR3 is made up of 17 amino acids. CDR1 and CDR2 (germline): SGHVS, FQNEAQ. CDR3 DNA: TGTGCCAGCAGCTTATACCCGGACGGGACAGCAAATCAGCCCCAGCATTTT. It is translated as CASSLYPDGTANQPQHF.

J is TRBJ2-7 and V is TRBV6-1; 10 bases are a match to TRBD1. With 9 bases clipped from V and 3 bases from J, the junction kept 5 bases outside the gene matches. Germline V gives CDR1 MNHNS, CDR2 SASEGT. This CDR3 is 13 amino acids long. CDR3 sequence reads: CASLRDRGYEQYF. For the CDR3, the DNA is TGTGCCAGTCTCCGGGACAGGGGCTACGAGCAGTACTTC.

The count of this clone is one. The chain joins TRBV7-3 to TRBJ2-3; D call uncertain. Trimming cost V 1 base and J 5 bases, with 7 bases left between them. Germline V CDR1 and CDR2: SGHTA, FQGTGA. This CDR3 is built from 13 residues. CDR3 region: CASSLNYRDTQYF. The DNA for the CDR3 is TGTGCCAGCAGCTTAAACTACAGAGATACGCAGTATTTT.

The chain combines TRBV30 with TRBJ2-6; D not certain. The V gene's germline CDR1 is GTSNPN and CDR2 SVGIG (reference sequence). The CDR3 runs 12 residues. V dropped 3 bases and J dropped 0 bases, with 0 bases sitting between them. CDR3 protein: CAWSSGANVLTF. The CDR3 nucleotides read TGTGCCTGGAGCTCTGGGGCCAACGTCCTGACTTTC.

This clone was seen more than once but under ten times. The chain has TRBV11-2 and TRBJ2-4, with TRBD2 matching over 9 bases. V gave up 0 bases and J gave up 3 bases; unmatched junction bases: 15. CDR1 is SGHAT and CDR2 is FQNNGV in the germline V gene. The CDR3 sequence is 20 residues long. CDR3 nucleotide sequence: TGTGCCAGCAGCTTAGAGGCAAGAGCGCGGGGGGGCTCCCGCAAAAACATTCAGTACTTC. Protein product: CASSLEARARGGSRKNIQYF.

The chain joins TRBV6-5 to TRBJ1-1; TRBD1 matches 8 bases. The CDR3 totals 14 residues. Germline CDR1 and CDR2: MNHEY and SVGAGI. With V trimmed by 7 bases and J by 4 bases, 8 bases remained unmatched. CDR3 sequence: CASTSPGGFTEAFF. CDR3 nucleotides: TGTGCCAGCACCTCTCCAGGGGGCTTCACTGAAGCTTTCTTT.

This chain uses TRBV21-1 with TRBJ1-6. TRBV21-1 is a listed pseudogene. CDR3 length equals 16 residues. Here the CDR3 DNA reads TGTGCCAGCAGAAATGGACGGACCAAAAACAATTCACCCCTCCACTTT. The encoded protein is CASRNGRTKNNSPLHF.

Only a few counts were recorded for this clone. The rearrangement joins TRBV4-1 to TRBJ1-1; D is ambiguous. V was clipped by 1 base and J by 14 bases, with 20 bases between them. Germline loops: CDR1 MGHRA, CDR2 YSYEKL. The CDR3 is 14 amino acids. The CDR3, as DNA: TGCGCCAGCAGCCAAGGTAGGAGGGAACCCCAGCTGTTCTTT. Residues: CASSQGRREPQLFF.

The chain is built from TRBV18 and TRBJ2-5, with D unresolved. Deletions cut 3 bases from V and 2 bases from J, with 7 bases between. The V gene's germline CDR1 is KGHSH and CDR2 LQKENI. This CDR3 has 13 residues. The CDR3: CASSPLSQETQYF. In nucleotides, the CDR3 is TGTGCCAGCTCACCTCTGTCTCAAGAGACCCAGTACTTC.